The 9 T cell receptor beta chains below all came from one sample that was sequenced in a study of Ad26.COV2.S vaccination and SARS-CoV-2 variants. TCRdb's table, derived via immunoSEQ multiplex PCR, lists solely in-frame clones and lacks some. The data show around 350,000 clones, about 91% seen once. The sequenced sample was peripheral blood, obtained after recovery from COVID-19. The receptor source for this set is a human donor who had recovered from COVID-19.

In this sample, this clone turned up once. The chain couples TRBV4-1 to TRBJ1-1; D is undetermined. Trimming took 1 base from V and 8 from J, leaving 11 bases between them. This CDR3 has 13 amino acids. The V gene's germline CDR1 is MGHRA and CDR2 YSYEKL. The CDR3 DNA reads TGCGCCAGCAGCCAAGCCCGAGGTGTAGAAGCTTTCTTT. Its protein is CASSQARGVEAFF.

The chain is built from TRBV19 and TRBJ1-1, with D maybe TRBD1 (6 bases). Germline V gene lookup returns CDR1 LNHDA and CDR2 SQIVND (reference sequence). This CDR3 is 14 amino acids long. The ends were cut back, 7 bases at V and 3 bases at J, with 15 bases in the middle. CDR3 protein: CASIQGQFDTEAFF. As DNA, the CDR3 is TGTGCCAGTATCCAGGGACAATTCGACACTGAAGCTTTCTTT.

The chain couples TRBV11-2 to TRBJ1-4, with D unclear. CDR1 is SGHAT, CDR2 FQNNGV, per germline. The CDR3 consists of 17 residues. Trimming stripped 5 bases from V and 0 bases from J, with 16 bases between. CDR3 sequence: CASSPGRRLATNEKLFF. The CDR3, as DNA: TGTGCCAGCAGCCCCGGGAGGAGGCTTGCAACTAATGAAAAACTGTTTTTT.

This clone was seen just once. As DNA, the CDR3 is TGTGCCAGCAGTTTATCAGGGACAGGGCCTTCAAATGAGCAGTTCTTC. It yields the protein CASSLSGTGPSNEQFF. The rearrangement uses TRBV28 and TRBJ2-1; 9 bases fit TRBD1. After removal of 1 base from V and 7 bases from J, the junction contained 8 bases not matched to a gene. Germline V lookup: CDR1 MDHEN, CDR2 SYDVKM. The CDR3 length is 16 residues.

This clone was detected only once. CDR3 in amino acids: CASSPNKLASTDTQYF. CDR3 coding DNA: TGTGCCAGCAGCCCGAATAAACTAGCTAGCACAGATACGCAGTATTTT. V gene TRBV9 combines with J gene TRBJ2-3, with D tentatively TRBD2 (6 bases). Germline V gives CDR1 SGDLS, CDR2 YYNGEE. V dropped 4 bases and J dropped 0 bases, with 15 bases sitting between them. The CDR3 length is 16 residues. The variable domain in full, with the rest retrieved from reference TRBV9 and TRBJ2-3, is DSGVTQTPKHLITATGQRVTLRCSPRSGDLSVYWYQQSLDQGLQFLIQYYNGEERAKGNILERFSAQQFPDLHSELNLSSLELGDSALYFCASSPNKLASTDTQYFGPGTRLTVL.

The CDR3, as DNA: TGTGCCAGCAGCTTCCGACTAGCGGGGGTAGGCGGGGAGACCCAGTACTTC. It codes for CASSFRLAGVGGETQYF. J is TRBJ2-5 and V is TRBV11-2, with TRBD2 matching over 12 bases. The CDR3 length is 17 residues. The junction had 10 bases not matched to a gene; V was cut back by 3 bases and J by 5 bases. Germline-derived CDR1 and CDR2 are SGHAT and FQNNGV.

This clone has a single count. The chain carries TRBV15 and TRBJ1-2; D is ambiguous. The V gene's germline CDR1 is LNHNV and CDR2 YYDKDF (reference sequence). Trimming took off 0 bases at V and 7 bases at J, with 9 bases between the two ends. The CDR3 has 13 amino acids. The CDR3 DNA is TGTGCCACCAGCAGAGATACTACTCTTGGCTACACCTTC. Translating gives CATSRDTTLGYTF. Variable domain in full (rest from reference TRBV15 and TRBJ1-2): DAMVIQNPRYQVTQFGKPVTLSCSQTLNHNVMYWYQQKSSQAPKLLFHYYDKDFNNEADTPDNFQSRRPNTSFCFLDIRSPGLGDTAMYLCATSRDTTLGYTFGSGTRLTVV.

This clone was detected only once. The chain is built from TRBV2 and TRBJ2-3; D gene unclear. CDR3 length equals 13 residues. Germline CDR1 reads SNHLY; CDR2 reads FYNNEI. The V end was cut by 6 bases, the J end by 7 bases, with 14 bases between. CDR3 coding DNA: TGTGCCAGCAGCCCTTGGGCGGCTAATACGCAGTATTTT. Amino acid sequence: CASSPWAANTQYF.

The chain links TRBV10-1 to TRBJ1-2; tentative D call: TRBD1 (6 bases). CDR1 is WNHNN, CDR2 SYGVQD, per germline (reference sequence). Trimming took 8 bases from V and 4 from J, leaving 14 bases between them. CDR3 length: 13 residues. For the CDR3, the DNA is TGCGCCAGCTCCTCGACAGGCACCTATGGCTACACCTTC. Translating it yields CASSSTGTYGYTF.